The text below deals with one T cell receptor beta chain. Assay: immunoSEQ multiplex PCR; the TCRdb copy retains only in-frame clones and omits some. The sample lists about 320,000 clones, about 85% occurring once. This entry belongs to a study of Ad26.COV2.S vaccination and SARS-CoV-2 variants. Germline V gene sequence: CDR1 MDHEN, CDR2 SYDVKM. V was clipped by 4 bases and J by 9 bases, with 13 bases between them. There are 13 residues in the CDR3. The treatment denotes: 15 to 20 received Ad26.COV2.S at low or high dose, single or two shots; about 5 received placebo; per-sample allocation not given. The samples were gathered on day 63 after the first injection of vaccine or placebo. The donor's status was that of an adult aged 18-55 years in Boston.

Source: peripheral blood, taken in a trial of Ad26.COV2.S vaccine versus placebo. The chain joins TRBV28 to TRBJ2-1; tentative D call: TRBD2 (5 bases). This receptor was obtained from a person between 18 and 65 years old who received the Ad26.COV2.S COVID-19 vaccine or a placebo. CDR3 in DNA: TGTGCCAGCAGTTCCAATTTCCGGGGTGAGCAGTTCTTC. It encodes CASSSNFRGEQFF. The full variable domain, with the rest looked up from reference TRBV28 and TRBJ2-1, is DVKVTQSSRYLVKRTGEKVFLECVQDMDHENMFWYRQDPGLGLRLIYFSYDVKMKEKGDIPEGYSVSREKKERFSLILESASTNQTSMYLCASSSNFRGEQFFGPGTRLTVL.